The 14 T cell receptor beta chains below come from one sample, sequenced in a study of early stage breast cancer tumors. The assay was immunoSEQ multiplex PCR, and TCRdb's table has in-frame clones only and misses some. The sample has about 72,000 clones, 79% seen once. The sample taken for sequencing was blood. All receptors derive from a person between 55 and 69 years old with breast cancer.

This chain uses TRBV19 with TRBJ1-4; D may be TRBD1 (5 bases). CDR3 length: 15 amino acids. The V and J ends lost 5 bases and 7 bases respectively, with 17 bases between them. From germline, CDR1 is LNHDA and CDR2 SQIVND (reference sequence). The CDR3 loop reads CASSPRGRGGEKLFF. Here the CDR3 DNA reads TGTGCCAGTAGTCCCCGGGGGAGGGGAGGTGAAAAACTGTTTTTT.

The CDR3 DNA is TGTGCCAGCAGCTACGGACAGGGGGCGTACGAAAAACTGTTTTTT. This gives the protein CASSYGQGAYEKLFF. The chain has TRBV2 and TRBJ1-4; the match to TRBD1 covers 11 bases. The CDR3 length is 15 residues. The V gene's germline CDR1 is SNHLY and CDR2 FYNNEI. V lost 6 bases to trimming and J lost 8 bases; unmatched junction nucleotides: 8.

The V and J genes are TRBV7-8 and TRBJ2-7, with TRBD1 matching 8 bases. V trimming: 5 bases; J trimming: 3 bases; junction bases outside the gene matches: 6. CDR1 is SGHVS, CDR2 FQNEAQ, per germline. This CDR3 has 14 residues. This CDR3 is CASSPRQGYYEQYF. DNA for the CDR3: TGTGCCAGCAGCCCCCGACAGGGGTACTACGAGCAGTACTTC.

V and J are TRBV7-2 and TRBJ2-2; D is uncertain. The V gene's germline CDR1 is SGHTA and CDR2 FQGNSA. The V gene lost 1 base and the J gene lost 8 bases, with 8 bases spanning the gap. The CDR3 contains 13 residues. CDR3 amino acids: CASSLDGFGELFF. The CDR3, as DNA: TGTGCCAGCAGCTTAGACGGGTTTGGGGAGCTGTTTTTT. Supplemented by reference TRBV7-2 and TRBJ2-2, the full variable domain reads GAGVSQSPSNKVTEKGKDVELRCDPISGHTALYWYRQSLGQGLEFLIYFQGNSAPDKSGLPSDRFSAERTGGSVSTLTIQRTQQEDSAVYLCASSLDGFGELFFGEGSRLTVL.

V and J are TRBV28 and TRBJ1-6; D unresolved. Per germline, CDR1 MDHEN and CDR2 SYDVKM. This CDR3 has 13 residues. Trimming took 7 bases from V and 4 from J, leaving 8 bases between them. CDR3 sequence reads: CASKGFYNSPLHF. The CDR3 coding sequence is TGTGCCAGCAAGGGATTTTATAATTCACCCCTCCACTTT.

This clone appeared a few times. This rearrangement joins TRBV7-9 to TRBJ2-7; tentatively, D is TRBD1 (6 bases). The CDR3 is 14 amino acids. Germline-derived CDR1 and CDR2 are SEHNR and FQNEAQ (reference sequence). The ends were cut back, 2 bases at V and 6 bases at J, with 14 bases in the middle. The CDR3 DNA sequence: TGTGCCAGCAGCTTATTGCTGGGGGCGGGCGAGCAGTACTTC. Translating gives CASSLLLGAGEQYF.

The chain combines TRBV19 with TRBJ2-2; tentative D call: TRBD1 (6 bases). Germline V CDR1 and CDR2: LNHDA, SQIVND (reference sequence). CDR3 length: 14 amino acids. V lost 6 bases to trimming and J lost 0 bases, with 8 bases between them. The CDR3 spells CASRQGTNTGELFF. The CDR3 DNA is TGTGCCAGTAGACAGGGAACGAACACCGGGGAGCTGTTTTTT.

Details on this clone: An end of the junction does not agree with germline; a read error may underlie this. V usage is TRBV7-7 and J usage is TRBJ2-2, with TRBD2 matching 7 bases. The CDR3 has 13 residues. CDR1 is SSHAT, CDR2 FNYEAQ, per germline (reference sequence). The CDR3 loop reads CASSPGGSGELFF. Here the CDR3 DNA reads TGTGCTAGCAGCCCCGGGGGGTCCGGGGAGCTGTTTTTT.

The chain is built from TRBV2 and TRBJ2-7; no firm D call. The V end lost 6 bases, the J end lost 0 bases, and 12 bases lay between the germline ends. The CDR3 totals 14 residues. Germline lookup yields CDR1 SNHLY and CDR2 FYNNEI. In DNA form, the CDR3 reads TGTGCCAGCAGGAAAGGCCCGAGCTCCTACGAGCAGTACTTC. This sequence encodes CASRKGPSSYEQYF.

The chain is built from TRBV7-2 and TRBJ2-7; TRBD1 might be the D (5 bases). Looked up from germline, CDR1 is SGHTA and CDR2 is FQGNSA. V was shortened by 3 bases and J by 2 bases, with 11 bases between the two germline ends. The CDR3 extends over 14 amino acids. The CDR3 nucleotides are TGTGCCAGCAGCTTGCGACAGCCCCCCTACGAGCAGTACTTC. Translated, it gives CASSLRQPPYEQYF.

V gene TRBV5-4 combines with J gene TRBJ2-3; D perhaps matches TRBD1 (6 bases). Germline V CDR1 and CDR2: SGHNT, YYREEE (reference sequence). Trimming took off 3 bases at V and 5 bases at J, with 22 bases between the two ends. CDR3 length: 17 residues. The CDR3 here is CASSSIGLGARGDTQYF. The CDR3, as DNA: TGTGCCAGCAGCTCGATAGGGTTGGGGGCTAGGGGAGATACGCAGTATTTT.

The CDR3 DNA sequence: TGTGCCGAGGACAGTCAGTTCTTC. This encodes CAEDSQFF. The genes are TRBV6-1 and TRBJ2-1; TRBD1 is a possible D gene (6 bases). This CDR3 has 8 amino acids. Germline V gene lookup returns CDR1 MNHNS and CDR2 SASEGT. The V end was cut by 11 bases, the J end by 13 bases, with 9 bases between.

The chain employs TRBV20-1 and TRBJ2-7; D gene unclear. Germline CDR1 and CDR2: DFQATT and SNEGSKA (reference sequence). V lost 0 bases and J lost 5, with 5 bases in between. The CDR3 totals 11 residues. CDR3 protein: CSARDNDEQYF. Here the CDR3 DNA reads TGCAGTGCTAGAGACAACGACGAGCAGTACTTC.

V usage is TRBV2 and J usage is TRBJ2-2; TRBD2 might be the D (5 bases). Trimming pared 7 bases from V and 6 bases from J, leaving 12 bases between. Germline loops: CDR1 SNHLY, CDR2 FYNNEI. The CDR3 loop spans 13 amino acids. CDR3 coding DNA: TGTGCCAGCACCCCCGAGGGTCCCGGGGAGCTGTTTTTT. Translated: CASTPEGPGELFF.